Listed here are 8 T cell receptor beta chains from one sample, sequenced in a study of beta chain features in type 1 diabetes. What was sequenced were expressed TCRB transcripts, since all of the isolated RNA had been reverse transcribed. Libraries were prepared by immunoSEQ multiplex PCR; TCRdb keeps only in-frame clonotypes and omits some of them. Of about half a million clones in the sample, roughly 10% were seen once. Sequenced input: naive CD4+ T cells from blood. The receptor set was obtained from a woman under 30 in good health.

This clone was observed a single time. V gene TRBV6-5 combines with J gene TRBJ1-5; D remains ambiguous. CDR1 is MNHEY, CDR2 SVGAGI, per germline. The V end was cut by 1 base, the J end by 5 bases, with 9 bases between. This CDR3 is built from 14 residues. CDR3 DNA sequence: TGTGCCAGCAGTTACTTTCGCGGGTATCAGCCCCAGCATTTT. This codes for CASSYFRGYQPQHF.

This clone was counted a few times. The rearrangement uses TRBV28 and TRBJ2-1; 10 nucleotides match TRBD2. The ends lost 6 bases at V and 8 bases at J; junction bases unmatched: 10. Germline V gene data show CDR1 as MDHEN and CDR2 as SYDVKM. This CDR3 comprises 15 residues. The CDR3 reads CASREAGGLGDEQFF. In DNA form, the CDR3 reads TGTGCCAGCAGGGAAGCGGGAGGGCTTGGGGATGAGCAGTTCTTC.

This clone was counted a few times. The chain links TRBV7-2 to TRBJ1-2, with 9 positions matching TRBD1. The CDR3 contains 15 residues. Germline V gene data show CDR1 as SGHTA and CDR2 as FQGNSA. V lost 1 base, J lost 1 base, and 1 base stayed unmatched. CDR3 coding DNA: TGTGCCAGCAGCTTAGAGGACAGGGGTAACTATGGCTACACCTTC. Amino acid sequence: CASSLEDRGNYGYTF.

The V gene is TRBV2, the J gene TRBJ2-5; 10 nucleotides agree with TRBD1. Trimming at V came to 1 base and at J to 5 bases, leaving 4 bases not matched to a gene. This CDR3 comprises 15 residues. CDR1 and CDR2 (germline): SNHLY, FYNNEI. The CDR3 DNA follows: TGTGCCAGCAGTGAAGGGGGACAGGGGAGGGAGACCCAGTACTTC. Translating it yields CASSEGGQGRETQYF.

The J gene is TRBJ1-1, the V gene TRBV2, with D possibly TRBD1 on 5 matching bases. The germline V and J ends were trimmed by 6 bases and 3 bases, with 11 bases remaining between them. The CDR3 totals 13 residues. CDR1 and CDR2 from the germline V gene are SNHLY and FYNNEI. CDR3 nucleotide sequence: TGTGCCAGCAGGTACAGGATTTACACTGAAGCTTTCTTT. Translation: CASRYRIYTEAFF.

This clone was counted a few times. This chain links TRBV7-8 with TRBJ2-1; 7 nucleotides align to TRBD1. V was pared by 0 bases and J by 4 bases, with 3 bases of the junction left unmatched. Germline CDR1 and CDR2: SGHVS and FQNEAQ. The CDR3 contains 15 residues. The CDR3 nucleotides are TGTGCCAGCAGCTTAGCCCCGGACAGGTACAATGAGCAGTTCTTC. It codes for CASSLAPDRYNEQFF.

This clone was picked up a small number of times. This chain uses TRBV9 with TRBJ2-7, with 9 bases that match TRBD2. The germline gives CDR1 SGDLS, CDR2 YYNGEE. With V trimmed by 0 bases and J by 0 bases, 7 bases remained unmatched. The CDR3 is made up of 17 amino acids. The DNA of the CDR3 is TGTGCCAGCAGCGTAGGGACTAGCGCTCGGGGCTCCTACGAGCAGTACTTC. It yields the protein CASSVGTSARGSYEQYF.

CDR3 residues: CASSLLGLTYEQYF. Here the CDR3 DNA reads TGTGCCAGCAGTTTATTGGGGCTTACCTACGAGCAGTACTTC. The genes are TRBV27 and TRBJ2-7; TRBD1 might be the D (5 bases). Trimming removed 1 base at V and 2 bases at J, with 9 bases between. Germline lookup yields CDR1 MNHEY and CDR2 SMNVEV (reference sequence). There are 14 residues in the CDR3.